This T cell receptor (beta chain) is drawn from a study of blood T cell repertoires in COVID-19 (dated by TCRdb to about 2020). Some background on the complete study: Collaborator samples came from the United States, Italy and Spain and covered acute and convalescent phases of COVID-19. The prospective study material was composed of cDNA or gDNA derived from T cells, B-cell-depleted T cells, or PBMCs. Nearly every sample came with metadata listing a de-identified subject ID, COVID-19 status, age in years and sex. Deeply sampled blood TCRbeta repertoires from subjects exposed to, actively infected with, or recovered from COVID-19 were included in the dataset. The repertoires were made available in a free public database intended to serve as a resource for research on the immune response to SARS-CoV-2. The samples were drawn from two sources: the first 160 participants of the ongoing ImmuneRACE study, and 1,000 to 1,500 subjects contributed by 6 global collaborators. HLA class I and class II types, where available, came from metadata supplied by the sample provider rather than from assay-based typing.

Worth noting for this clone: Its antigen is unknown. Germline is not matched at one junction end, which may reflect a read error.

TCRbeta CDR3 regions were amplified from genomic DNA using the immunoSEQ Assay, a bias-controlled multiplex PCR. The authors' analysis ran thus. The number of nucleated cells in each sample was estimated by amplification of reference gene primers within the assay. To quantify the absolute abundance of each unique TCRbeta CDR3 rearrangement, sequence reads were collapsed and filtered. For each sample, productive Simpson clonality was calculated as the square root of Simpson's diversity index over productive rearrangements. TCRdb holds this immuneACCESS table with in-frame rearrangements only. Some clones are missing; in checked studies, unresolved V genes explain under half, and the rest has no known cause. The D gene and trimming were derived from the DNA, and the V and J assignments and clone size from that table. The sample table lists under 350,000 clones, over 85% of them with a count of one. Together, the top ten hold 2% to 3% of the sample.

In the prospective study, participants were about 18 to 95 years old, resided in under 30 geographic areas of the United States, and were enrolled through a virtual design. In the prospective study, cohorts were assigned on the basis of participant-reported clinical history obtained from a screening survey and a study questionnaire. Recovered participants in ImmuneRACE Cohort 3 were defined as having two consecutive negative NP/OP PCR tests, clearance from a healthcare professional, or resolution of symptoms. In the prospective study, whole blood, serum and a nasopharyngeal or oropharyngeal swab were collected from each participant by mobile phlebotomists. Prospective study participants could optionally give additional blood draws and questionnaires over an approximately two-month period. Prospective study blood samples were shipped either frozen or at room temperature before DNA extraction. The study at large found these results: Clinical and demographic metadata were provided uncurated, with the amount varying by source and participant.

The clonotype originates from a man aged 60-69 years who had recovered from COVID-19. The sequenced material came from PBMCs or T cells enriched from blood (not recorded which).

This receptor has the CDR3 CASGLGMNTEAFF. The nucleotide sequence reads TGTGCCAGCGGCTTAGGCATGAACACTGAAGCTTTCTTT. The chain uses TRBV7-3 and TRBJ1-1; the D segment cannot be called with confidence. The CDR3 spans 13 residues, from the cysteine through the phenylalanine. Only the CDR3 DNA is retained, 39 bases long and in frame from the first base. CDR1 and CDR2 are drawn from the germline V gene: SGHTA, FQGTGA.